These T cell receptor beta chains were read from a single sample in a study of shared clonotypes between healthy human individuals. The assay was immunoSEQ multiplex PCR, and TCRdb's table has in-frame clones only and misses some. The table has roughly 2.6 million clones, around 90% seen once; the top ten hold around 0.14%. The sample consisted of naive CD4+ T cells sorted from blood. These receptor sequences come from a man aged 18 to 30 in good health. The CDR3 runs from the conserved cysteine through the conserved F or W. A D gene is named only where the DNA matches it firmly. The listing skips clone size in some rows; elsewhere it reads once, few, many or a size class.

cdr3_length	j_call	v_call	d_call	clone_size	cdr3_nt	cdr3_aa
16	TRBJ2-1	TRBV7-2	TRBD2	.	TGTGCCAGCAGCTTTACTAGCGGGAGGGCTAATTATGAGCAGTTCTTC	CASSFTSGRANYEQFF
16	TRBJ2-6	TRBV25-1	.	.	TGTGCCAGCAGTGAAGTAATAGGGTCTGGGGCCAACGTCCTGACTTTC	CASSEVIGSGANVLTF
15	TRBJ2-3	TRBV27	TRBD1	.	TGTGCCAGCACCGGTGACAGGGGGGGAACAGATACGCAGTATTTT	CASTGDRGGTDTQYF
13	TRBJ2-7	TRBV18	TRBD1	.	TGTGCCAGCCTCCGGGACAGGGGATACGAGCAGTACTTC	CASLRDRGYEQYF
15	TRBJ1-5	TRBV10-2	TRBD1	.	TGCGCCAGCAGCCGGGACAGGGGGCGAGATCAGCCCCAGCATTTT	CASSRDRGRDQPQHF
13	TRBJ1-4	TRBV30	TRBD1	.	TGTGCCTGGGCGGGACAGATGAATGAAAAACTGTTTTTT	CAWAGQMNEKLFF
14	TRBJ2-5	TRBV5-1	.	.	TGCGCCAGCAGCTTCGAGGGCTCCAGGGAGACCCAGTACTTC	CASSFEGSRETQYF
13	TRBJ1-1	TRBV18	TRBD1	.	TGTGCCAGCTCACCACCTGGGACAGGAGAAGCTTTCTTT	CASSPPGTGEAFF
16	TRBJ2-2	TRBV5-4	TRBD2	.	TGTGCCAGCACCTCCCTTAGCGGGAGTATCCCCGGGGAGCTGTTTTTT	CASTSLSGSIPGELFF
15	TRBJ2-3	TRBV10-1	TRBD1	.	TGCGCCAGCAGTGAGGGACAGGTTAACACAGATACGCAGTATTTT	CASSEGQVNTDTQYF
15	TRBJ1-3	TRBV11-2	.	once	TGTGCCAGCAGCCCAAGGGGGGGGGCTGGAAACACCATATATTTT	CASSPRGGAGNTIYF
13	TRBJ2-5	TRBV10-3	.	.	TGTGCCATCAGTGAGTCCCAATTTGAGACCCAGTACTTC	CAISESQFETQYF
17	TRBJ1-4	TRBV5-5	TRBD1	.	TGTGCCAGCAGCCCGGGACAGGGAGGGGCAACTAATGAAAAACTGTTTTTT	CASSPGQGGATNEKLFF
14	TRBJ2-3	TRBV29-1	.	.	TGCAGCGTTGCCGAAATCGGTAGCACAGATACGCAGTATTTT	CSVAEIGSTDTQYF
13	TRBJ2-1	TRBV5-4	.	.	TGTGCCAGCAGCCGGGATCGCTACAATGAGCAGTTCTTC	CASSRDRYNEQFF
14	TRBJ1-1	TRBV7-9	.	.	TGTGCCAGCAGCTTAGGGGTGGGTAACACTGAAGCTTTCTTT	CASSLGVGNTEAFF
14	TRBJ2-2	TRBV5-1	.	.	TGCGCCAGCAGCTTGGCCGGGAACACCGGGGAGCTGTTTTTT	CASSLAGNTGELFF
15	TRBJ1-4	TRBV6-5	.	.	TGTGCCAGCAGGCCCATGGCGGGACCGGGCGTAAAACTGTTTTTT	CASRPMAGPGVKLFF
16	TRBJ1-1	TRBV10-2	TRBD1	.	TGCGCCAGCAGGTCGGGACAGACCATCTTGAACACTGAAGCTTTCTTT	CASRSGQTILNTEAFF
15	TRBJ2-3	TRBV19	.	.	TGTGCCAGTAGTATGGGTCAGAAGGACACAGATACGCAGTATTTT	CASSMGQKDTDTQYF
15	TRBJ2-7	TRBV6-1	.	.	TGTGCCAGCAGTGACCGGGGCGGAACCCTTTACGAGCAGTACTTC	CASSDRGGTLYEQYF
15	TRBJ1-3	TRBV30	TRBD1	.	TGTGCCTGGAGCCGGGGACAGGGACGACTCGACACCATATATTTT	CAWSRGQGRLDTIYF
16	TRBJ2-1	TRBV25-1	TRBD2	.	TGTGCCAGCAGTCGTAGGGGTCTAGCGGGGTACAATGAGCAGTTCTTC	CASSRRGLAGYNEQFF
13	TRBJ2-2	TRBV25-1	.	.	TGTGCCAGCAGTGAGCAGGCGGGGGGGGAGCTGTTTTTT	CASSEQAGGELFF
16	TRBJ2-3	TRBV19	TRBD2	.	TGTGCCAGTAGTATTAAGCTAGCGGGGGGCACAGATACGCAGTATTTT	CASSIKLAGGTDTQYF
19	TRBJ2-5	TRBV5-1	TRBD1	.	TGCGCCAGCAGCAGTCGGACAGGGTTATCAACCTCCAAGTCCGAGACCCAGTACTTC	CASSSRTGLSTSKSETQYF
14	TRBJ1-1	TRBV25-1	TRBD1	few	TGTGCCAGCAGTGACGACAGGGTTAACACTGAAGCTTTCTTT	CASSDDRVNTEAFF
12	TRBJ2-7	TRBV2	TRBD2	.	TGTGCCAGCAGTGAATGGGCTAGCGGGCAGTACTTC	CASSEWASGQYF
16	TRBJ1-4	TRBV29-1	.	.	TGCAGCGTTGGCCCGGCAGGAGGCTTGTCATATGAAAAACTGTTTTTT	CSVGPAGGLSYEKLFF
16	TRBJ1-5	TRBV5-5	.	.	TGTGCCAGCAGCTTGGGGTGGTCCGGGTTCAATCAGCCCCAGCATTTT	CASSLGWSGFNQPQHF
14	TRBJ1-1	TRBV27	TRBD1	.	TGTGCCAGCAGGCTCGACAGGGTTCGGGCTGAAGCTTTCTTT	CASRLDRVRAEAFF
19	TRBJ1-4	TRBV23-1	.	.	TGCGCCAGCAGTCAATCTAGACTTAGACAGCCAGCAACTAATGAAAAACTGTTTTTT	CASSQSRLRQPATNEKLFF
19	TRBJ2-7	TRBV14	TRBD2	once	TGTGCCAGCAGCCAACTCCCTACCCGGGGACTAGCGGGATTCGGCGAGCAGTACTTC	CASSQLPTRGLAGFGEQYF